The 27 T cell receptor beta chains reported below all come from one sample, sequenced in a study of cytomegalovirus exposure and HLA in healthy donors. Clones were read by immunoSEQ multiplex PCR, and TCRdb kept only the in-frame ones, dropping some. The data contain 150,000 or so clones, around 89% of them singletons. Sample: PBMCs. Receptors were obtained from a woman in her thirties in good health and CMV-seropositive.

This chain uses TRBV28 with TRBJ2-7; D possibly corresponds to TRBD2 (5 bases). V was trimmed by 6 bases and J by 3 bases, leaving 9 bases between them. The CDR3 is 12 residues long. Germline V CDR1 and CDR2: MDHEN, SYDVKM. In DNA, the CDR3 is TGTGCCAGCAGATCCCGGGACTACGAGCAGTACTTC. Translation gives CASRSRDYEQYF.

This clone was seen many times. The chain employs TRBV6-1 and TRBJ2-7, with 7 bases fitting TRBD1. The CDR3 runs to 14 residues. The V gene's germline CDR1 is MNHNS and CDR2 SASEGT. V lost 1 base, J lost 0 bases, and 0 bases stayed unmatched. CDR3 DNA: TGTGCCAGCAGTGAAGGGGACAGCTCCTACGAGCAGTACTTC. This gives the protein CASSEGDSSYEQYF.

This rearrangement joins TRBV27 to TRBJ1-2; 8 nucleotides agree with TRBD1. J was trimmed by 1 base and V by 4 bases; bases with no gene match: 5. In germline, CDR1 is MNHEY, CDR2 SMNVEV (reference sequence). The CDR3 spans 15 residues. The CDR3 reads CASSWTGLNNYGYTF. CDR3 coding DNA: TGTGCCAGCAGTTGGACAGGGCTAAATAACTATGGCTACACCTTC.

This clone came up many times. This chain links TRBV5-1 with TRBJ2-7, with a weak D call TRBD1 (6 bases). V lost 4 bases, J lost 0 bases, and 11 bases lay in between. From germline, CDR1 is SGHRS and CDR2 YFSETQ. The CDR3 is 14 residues long. The CDR3 reads CASSPTGDSYEQYF. The CDR3, as DNA: TGCGCCAGCAGCCCGACAGGAGACTCCTACGAGCAGTACTTC.

The chain uses TRBV7-6 and TRBJ1-1; 9 bases fit TRBD1. The CDR3 length is 14 residues. Germline values: CDR1 SGHVS, CDR2 FNYEAQ. Trimming removed 1 base from V and 4 bases from J; junction bases left unmatched: 1. CDR3 nucleotide sequence: TGTGCCAGCAGCTTAGGGACAGGGGTCACTGAAGCTTTCTTT. It yields the protein CASSLGTGVTEAFF.

The rearrangement uses TRBV4-1 and TRBJ1-1; no definite D call. Germline loops: CDR1 MGHRA, CDR2 YSYEKL. The CDR3 consists of 13 residues. Deletions cut 4 bases from V and 5 bases from J, with 11 bases between. The CDR3 DNA sequence: TGCGCCAGCAGCCTCGATCGGTCGACTGAAGCTTTCTTT. The encoded protein is CASSLDRSTEAFF.

The chain recombines TRBV5-6 with TRBJ2-3; the match to TRBD2 covers 7 bases. Germline V CDR1 and CDR2: SGHDT, YYEEEE. V was pared by 4 bases and J by 0 bases, with 5 bases of the junction left unmatched. CDR3 length equals 15 residues. In DNA, the CDR3 is TGTGCCAGCAGCACCCGGCGGGGGAGCACAGATACGCAGTATTTT. It is translated as CASSTRRGSTDTQYF.

V usage is TRBV6-5 and J usage is TRBJ2-7, with 8 bases fitting TRBD2. CDR1 and CDR2 (germline): MNHEY, SVGAGI. V lost 2 bases to trimming and J lost 8 bases; unmatched junction nucleotides: 5. This CDR3 contains 13 residues. DNA of the CDR3: TGTGCCAGCAGTTACCCCCGTAGCGGGAAGCAGTACTTC. Its translation: CASSYPRSGKQYF.

This clone was found once. The rearrangement links TRBV28 to TRBJ2-3; TRBD2 aligns across 7 bases. J gave up 2 bases and V 6 bases, and 11 bases lay outside the gene matches. Germline loops: CDR1 MDHEN, CDR2 SYDVKM. The CDR3 runs 16 residues. CDR3 region: CASRGAGVYYTDTQYF. In DNA, the CDR3 is TGTGCCAGCAGGGGTGCGGGGGTCTACTACACAGATACGCAGTATTTT.

This chain connects TRBV5-1 to TRBJ2-5, with TRBD1 matching 7 bases. The CDR3 spans 16 residues. The V and J ends lost 0 bases and 3 bases, in that order; junction bases with no gene match: 8. Looked up from germline, CDR1 is SGHRS and CDR2 is YFSETQ. The DNA for the CDR3 is TGCGCCAGCAGCTTGGCCATATGGCAGGGGGAAGAGACCCAGTACTTC. Its translation is CASSLAIWQGEETQYF.

The chain joins TRBV4-2 to TRBJ2-1; 11 nucleotides line up with TRBD1. This CDR3 has 20 amino acids. The J segment lost 8 bases and the V segment lost 1 base, leaving 19 bases of the junction unmatched. Per germline, CDR1 LGHNA and CDR2 YNFKEQ. The CDR3 DNA follows: TGTGCCAGCAGCCAAGGTCGGCCGGCCCTCTGGGACAGGGGGGCATATGAGCAGTTCTTC. It encodes CASSQGRPALWDRGAYEQFF.

The rearrangement links TRBV27 to TRBJ2-5, with D possibly matching TRBD1 (7 bases). Trimming took off 5 bases at V and 10 bases at J, with 14 bases between the two ends. CDR1 and CDR2 (germline): MNHEY, SMNVEV (reference sequence). This CDR3 contains 12 residues. DNA of the CDR3: TGTGCCAGCAGTAACATCAGGGGGGACCAGTACTTC. This codes for CASSNIRGDQYF.

The rearrangement links TRBV7-8 to TRBJ2-3, with D perhaps matching TRBD2 (5 bases). From germline, CDR1 is SGHVS and CDR2 FQNEAQ. V shed 4 bases and J shed 6 bases, with 17 bases lying between them. The CDR3 runs 15 residues. The CDR3 bases are TGTGCCAGCAGCTCCTTTGGGCTAGCATCCGATACGCAGTATTTT. Protein: CASSSFGLASDTQYF. Complete variable domain (other parts from reference TRBV7-8 and TRBJ2-3): GAGVSQSPRYKVAKRGQDVALRCDPISGHVSLFWYQQALGQGPEFLTYFQNEAQLDKSGLPSDRFFAERPEGSVSTLKIQRTQQEDSAVYLCASSSFGLASDTQYFGPGTRLTVL.

This chain links TRBV5-1 with TRBJ1-1; D is unclear. Trimming removed 0 bases at V and 3 bases at J, with 9 bases between. Per germline, CDR1 SGHRS and CDR2 YFSETQ. The CDR3 has 14 residues. CDR3 protein: CASSLAGPHTEAFF. In nucleotides, the CDR3 is TGCGCCAGCAGCTTGGCTGGGCCCCACACTGAAGCTTTCTTT.

The V call is TRBV27, the J call TRBJ2-7; 8 nucleotides agree with TRBD2. Germline V lookup: CDR1 MNHEY, CDR2 SMNVEV (reference sequence). The CDR3 length is 15 residues. Trimming removed 3 bases from V and 0 bases from J; junction bases left unmatched: 4. The CDR3 DNA is TGTGCCAGCAGTTTTTCAGGGACTAGCTCCTACGAGCAGTACTTC. Encoded protein: CASSFSGTSSYEQYF.

V gene TRBV13 combines with J gene TRBJ2-1; TRBD2 agrees at 7 bases. V dropped 5 bases and J dropped 6; count of bases not matched to a gene: 10. The germline CDR1 and CDR2 sequences are PRHDT and FYEKMQ (reference sequence). This CDR3 has 15 amino acids. The CDR3: CASSPGLGVSNEQFF. For the CDR3, the DNA is TGTGCCAGCAGCCCCGGACTAGGAGTCAGCAATGAGCAGTTCTTC. Variable domain in full (rest from reference TRBV13 and TRBJ2-1): AAGVIQSPRHLIKEKRETATLKCYPIPRHDTVYWYQQGPGQDPQFLISFYEKMQSDKGSIPDRFSAQQFSDYHSELNMSSLELGDSALYFCASSPGLGVSNEQFFGPGTRLTVL.

CDR3 sequence (DNA): TGCAGCGCCCTAGGACAGCTTGGCTACACCTTC. It is translated as CSALGQLGYTF. The chain has TRBV29-1 and TRBJ1-2, with D maybe TRBD1 (6 bases). The CDR3 spans 11 residues. CDR1 and CDR2 (germline): SQVTM, ANQGSEA. The ends were cut back, 7 bases at V and 7 bases at J, with 13 bases in the middle.

This sequence joins TRBV1 and TRBJ2-4; TRBD2, as called in the table, went unchecked against the DNA. TRBV1 is a documented pseudogene. The CDR3 is 15 amino acids. CDR3 sequence: CTTQTRRFDKNIQYF. CDR3 in DNA: TGCACCACCCAAACTCGGCGGTTCGACAAAAACATTCAGTACTTC.

The chain is built from TRBV29-1 and TRBJ2-7, with 7 bases that match TRBD2. V lost 4 bases and J lost 2; bases outside the gene matches: 8. CDR1 is SQVTM and CDR2 is ANQGSEA in the germline V gene. The CDR3 has 14 residues. The CDR3: CSVVAAGPTYEQYF. The CDR3 coding sequence is TGCAGCGTTGTTGCAGCGGGGCCCACCTACGAGCAGTACTTC.

The chain uses TRBV28 and TRBJ1-2; no reliable D call. Looked up from germline, CDR1 is MDHEN and CDR2 is SYDVKM. The length of the CDR3 is 11 residues. Trimming removed 6 bases at V and 4 bases at J, with 6 bases between. CDR3 DNA: TGTGCCAGCAGCGGTATCTATGGCTACACCTTC. Amino acid sequence: CASSGIYGYTF.

This clone came up a few times. The chain uses TRBV2 and TRBJ1-2, with D possibly matching TRBD1 (6 bases). V lost 3 bases to trimming and J lost 4 bases, with 12 bases between them. The CDR3 consists of 14 residues. From germline, CDR1 is SNHLY and CDR2 FYNNEI. The CDR3 region has the DNA TGTGCCAGCAGTGAGCAGGGGTCGGGCTATGGCTACACCTTC. Encoded protein: CASSEQGSGYGYTF. The full variable domain, in which reference TRBV2 and TRBJ1-2 provide the parts outside the CDR3, is EPEVTQTPSHQVTQMGQEVILRCVPISNHLYFYWYRQILGQKVEFLVSFYNNEISEKSEIFDDQFSVERPDGSNFTLKIRSTKLEDSAMYFCASSEQGSGYGYTFGSGTRLTVV.

This chain links TRBV5-8 with TRBJ2-7; 9 bases agree with TRBD2. Germline V gives CDR1 SGHTS, CDR2 YDEGEE. This CDR3 has 15 residues. The ends lost 4 bases at V and 3 bases at J; junction bases unmatched: 8. CDR3 region: CASSQGLAGSYEQYF. CDR3 nucleotides: TGTGCCAGCAGCCAGGGACTAGCCGGAAGCTACGAGCAGTACTTC.

The CDR3 loop reads CASSGGVAGELFF. DNA of the CDR3: TGCGCCAGCAGTGGGGGGGTGGCCGGGGAGCTGTTTTTT. The genes are TRBV10-2 and TRBJ2-2; D is possibly TRBD2 (6 bases). The V and J ends lost 4 bases and 6 bases respectively, with 9 bases between them. The CDR3 contains 13 residues. CDR1 is WSHSY, CDR2 SAAADI, per germline.

The chain combines TRBV18 with TRBJ2-7; D uncertain. Trimming removed 0 bases from V and 6 bases from J, with 9 bases in between. The CDR3 totals 13 residues. CDR1 is KGHSH, CDR2 LQKENI, per germline. The CDR3 coding sequence is TGTGCCAGCTCACCACCCGTGGCCATCGAGCAGTACTTC. This sequence encodes CASSPPVAIEQYF.

The chain joins TRBV7-9 to TRBJ1-1; 8 bases line up with TRBD1. J lost 3 bases, V lost 4 bases, and 4 bases had no gene match. CDR1 SEHNR and CDR2 FQNEAQ come from the germline V gene (reference sequence). This CDR3 is built from 14 residues. This CDR3 reads CASSSTGGHTEAFF. For the CDR3, the DNA is TGTGCCAGCAGCTCAACAGGGGGACACACTGAAGCTTTCTTT.

V gene TRBV2 combines with J gene TRBJ2-1; D possibly corresponds to TRBD2 (6 bases). Deletions cut 2 bases from V and 9 bases from J, with 11 bases between. CDR1 SNHLY and CDR2 FYNNEI come from the germline V gene. CDR3 length: 13 residues. CDR3 bases: TGTGCCAGCAGTGAACTGGGGACTTCTGAGCAGTTCTTC. Translated, it gives CASSELGTSEQFF.

The V call is TRBV18, the J call TRBJ2-1; 14 bases are a match to TRBD2. This CDR3 is built from 17 residues. The J segment lost 8 bases and the V segment lost 3 bases, leaving 9 bases of the junction unmatched. CDR1 and CDR2 (germline): KGHSH, LQKENI. The CDR3 here is CASSPFGPGLAGDEQFF. In nucleotides, the CDR3 is TGTGCCAGCTCACCTTTCGGTCCGGGACTAGCGGGAGATGAGCAGTTCTTC.